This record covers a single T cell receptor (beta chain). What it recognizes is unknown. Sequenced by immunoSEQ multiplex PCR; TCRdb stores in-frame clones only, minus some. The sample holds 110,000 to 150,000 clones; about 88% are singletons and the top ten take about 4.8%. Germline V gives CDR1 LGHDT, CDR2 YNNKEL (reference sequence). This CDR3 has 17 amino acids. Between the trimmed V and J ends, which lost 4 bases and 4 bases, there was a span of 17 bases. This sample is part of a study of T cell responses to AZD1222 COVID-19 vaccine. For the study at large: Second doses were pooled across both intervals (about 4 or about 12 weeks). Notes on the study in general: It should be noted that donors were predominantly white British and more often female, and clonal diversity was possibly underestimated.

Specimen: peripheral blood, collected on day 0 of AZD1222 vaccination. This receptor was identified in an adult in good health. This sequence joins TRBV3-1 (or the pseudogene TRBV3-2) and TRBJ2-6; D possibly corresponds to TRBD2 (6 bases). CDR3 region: CASSRMGSGSGANVLTF. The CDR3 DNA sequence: TGTGCCAGCAGCCGCATGGGCAGCGGGTCGGGGGCCAACGTCCTGACTTTC.